This T cell receptor (beta chain) originates from a study of OX40 agonist ivuxolimab in advanced cancers. Turning to the study itself: Cohort: approximately 79% men, mean age 60, aged roughly 20 to 79. Three patients had partial responses: one hepatocellular carcinoma, two cutaneous melanoma. Study-level points and caveats: The study found that CD8+ T cells averaged more expanded clones than CD4+.

At baseline, cycle 4 day 1, and cycle 7 day 1, blood was sampled. Some clones are missing from TCRdb's copy, which holds only in-frame ones; the method was immunoSEQ multiplex PCR. The table records about 29,000 clones, nearly 95% of them present only once. The CDR3 is made up of 13 amino acids. Germline V lookup: CDR1 SGHVS, CDR2 FNYEAQ. Trimming shortened V by 5 bases and J by 4 bases, and 12 bases separated the two germline ends. In the case of this clone: What it binds is unknown.

V and J are TRBV7-6 and TRBJ2-7; perhaps TRBD2 as D (7 bases). Sequenced material: CD4+ or CD8+ T cells sorted from blood, taken in a trial of the OX40 agonist ivuxolimab. This clonotype originated in an adult with an advanced solid tumor such as melanoma, head and neck, liver or kidney cancer. In DNA form, the CDR3 reads TGTGCCAGCAGCCCGGGGGGCCGATACGAGCAGTACTTC. It codes for CASSPGGRYEQYF.